This note documents a single T cell receptor beta chain sequence. Produced via immunoSEQ multiplex PCR; TCRdb's table is partial and in-frame only. The top ten clones hold about 20% of a sample with 150,000 to 170,000 clones, roughly nine tenths of them seen once. CDR3 size: 14 residues. These data belong to a study of T cell responses to AZD1222 COVID-19 vaccine. Sequencing used peripheral blood, obtained on day 0 of AZD1222 vaccination. The rearrangement links TRBV21-1 to TRBJ1-2. TRBV21-1 is flagged as a pseudogene. The clonotype was recovered from an adult in good health. This chain's CDR3 is CASTLPNGFHGYTF. In nucleotides, the CDR3 is TGTGCCAGCACCCTCCCCAATGGGTTTCATGGCTACACCTTC.